These 29 T cell receptor beta chains share one sample of origin, sequenced in a study of post-analysis software for immune sequencing data. Study-wide results and limits: Controls had lower frequencies than patients of about 5 TRBV segments, which included TRBV5-6, TRBV5-1 and TRBV20-1.

What these receptors recognize is not known. Prepared TCR beta cDNA libraries contained unique molecular identifiers. TCRdb recomputed calls from the PCR reads with MiXCR, one row per CDR3 protein. Found here are about 770,000 distinct CDR3 sequences, about half of them singletons; the top ten hold just under 5%. The material sequenced was blood. These receptors all come from a girl aged 10 to 17 with multiple sclerosis.

V gene TRBV7-6 combines with J gene TRBJ2-7; D unresolved. This CDR3 is built from 13 residues. With 4 bases removed from V and 3 bases from J, the gap between germline ends came to 10 bases. Germline loops: CDR1 SGHVS, CDR2 FNYEAQ. CDR3 sequence: CASSSRPLYEQYF. The CDR3 coding sequence is TGTGCCAGCAGCTCCCGCCCTCTCTACGAGCAGTACTTC.

The chain links TRBV29-1 to TRBJ2-7; a possible D gene is TRBD2 (6 bases). The germline V and J ends were trimmed by 6 bases and 0 bases, with 12 bases remaining between them. Germline V gene lookup returns CDR1 SQVTM and CDR2 ANQGSEA. The CDR3 is 13 residues long. The CDR3 here is CSVGGGDSYEQYF. The DNA for the CDR3 is TGCAGCGTGGGAGGAGGGGACTCCTACGAGCAGTACTTC.

This clonotype was seen a few times. The chain recombines TRBV20-1 with TRBJ2-5; TRBD2 agrees at 8 bases. The CDR3 has 15 residues. The junction had 8 bases not matched to a gene; V was cut back by 0 bases and J by 5 bases. In germline, CDR1 is DFQATT, CDR2 SNEGSKA (reference sequence). The CDR3 nucleotides are TGCAGTGCTAGAGATGGGGCTAGCGGGTGGGAGACCCAGTACTTC. Its protein product is CSARDGASGWETQYF.

The chain links TRBV29-1 to TRBJ2-4, with 10 bases that match TRBD2. J lost 3 bases, V lost 0 bases, and 14 bases had no gene match. The length of the CDR3 is 19 residues. CDR1 is SQVTM and CDR2 is ANQGSEA in the germline V gene. CDR3 DNA sequence: TGCAGCGTTGAAGAATCGGTCGCTAGCGGGAGATCGGACAAAAACATTCAGTACTTC. It encodes CSVEESVASGRSDKNIQYF.

The chain recombines TRBV4-1 with TRBJ1-5, with 7 positions matching TRBD1. CDR3 size: 13 residues. Per the germline V gene, CDR1 is MGHRA and CDR2 is YSYEKL. Losses at the gene ends were 8 bases for V and 5 bases for J; bases not matched to a gene: 6. CDR3 residues: CASGDRDDQPQHF. The CDR3, as DNA: TGCGCCAGCGGAGACAGGGATGATCAGCCCCAGCATTTT.

This rearrangement joins TRBV28 to TRBJ2-1; D might be TRBD2 (5 bases). CDR3 size: 14 residues. V was clipped by 7 bases and J by 6 bases, with 16 bases between them. Germline V gene data show CDR1 as MDHEN and CDR2 as SYDVKM. CDR3 in DNA: TGTGCCAGCACCACAGCGGAGACTTGCAATGAGCAGTTCTTC. Translated, it gives CASTTAETCNEQFF.

A single count supports this clonotype. The chain joins TRBV6-1 to TRBJ2-5, with a possible D match to TRBD2 (7 bases). V shed 5 bases and J shed 12 bases, with 13 bases lying between them. Germline CDR1 reads MNHNS; CDR2 reads SASEGT. This CDR3 region has 11 residues. The CDR3 DNA follows: TGTGCCAGCAGTACCGGAGGGGGGGAGTACTTC. Encoded protein: CASSTGGGEYF.

This clonotype has only a few counts. The chain carries TRBV15 and TRBJ2-7; no clear D. Germline CDR1 is LNHNV and CDR2 is YYDKDF (reference sequence). The CDR3 consists of 13 residues. V dropped 3 bases and J dropped 2 bases, with 8 bases sitting between them. CDR3 DNA sequence: TGTGCCACCAGCAGGGACCCGCCCTACGAGCAGTACTTC. Translation gives CATSRDPPYEQYF.

In this sample, this clonotype turned up a few times. The rearrangement links TRBV6-1 to TRBJ1-4, with D possibly matching TRBD1 (5 bases). This CDR3 spans 17 amino acids. Germline V lookup: CDR1 MNHNS, CDR2 SASEGT. V was shortened by 6 bases and J by 0 bases, with 17 bases between the two germline ends. CDR3 nucleotide sequence: TGTGCCAGCAGGAGGGGACCGGCTGAAGCAACTAATGAAAAACTGTTTTTT. Its translation is CASRRGPAEATNEKLFF.

There are a few counts of this clonotype. The rearrangement joins TRBV28 to TRBJ2-3; D is ambiguous. CDR1 MDHEN and CDR2 SYDVKM come from the germline V gene. V dropped 6 bases and J dropped 6 bases, with 16 bases sitting between them. The CDR3 runs to 14 residues. The CDR3 region is CASRFPGPRDTQYF. CDR3 DNA: TGTGCCAGCAGGTTTCCGGGCCCCAGGGATACGCAGTATTTT.

In its sample, this clonotype was seen many times. The chain joins TRBV7-2 to TRBJ1-6, with a possible D match to TRBD1 (6 bases). CDR3 length equals 13 residues. Per germline, CDR1 SGHTA and CDR2 FQGNSA. V was trimmed by 3 bases and J by 10 bases, leaving 10 bases between them. The CDR3 DNA reads TGTGCCAGCAGCTTCAGGGGTGGGTCACCCCTCCACTTT. Its translation is CASSFRGGSPLHF.

The genes are TRBV5-6 and TRBJ2-1; D gene unclear. There are 15 residues in the CDR3. Trimming removed 0 bases from V and 9 bases from J, with 16 bases in between. Germline CDR1 reads SGHDT; CDR2 reads YYEEEE. Written as DNA, the CDR3 is TGTGCCAGCAGCTTGGAAGGGAACCTCTTCGGTGAGCAGTTCTTC. Protein: CASSLEGNLFGEQFF.

This chain links TRBV5-1 with TRBJ1-5, with D perhaps matching TRBD1 (6 bases). The CDR3 loop spans 15 amino acids. Germline CDR1 SGHRS, CDR2 YFSETQ. Trimming pared 4 bases from V and 3 bases from J, leaving 14 bases between. The chain's CDR3 is CASSQQGGPNQPQHF. CDR3 coding DNA: TGCGCCAGCAGCCAACAGGGCGGCCCCAATCAGCCCCAGCATTTT. The variable domain in full, with the rest retrieved from reference TRBV5-1 and TRBJ1-5, is KAGVTQTPRYLIKTRGQQVTLSCSPISGHRSVSWYQQTPGQGLQFLFEYFSETQRNKGNFPGRFSGRQFSNSRSEMNVSTLELGDSALYLCASSQQGGPNQPQHFGDGTRLSIL.

V is TRBV29-1 and J is TRBJ1-1, with no clear D. The CDR3 is 12 residues long. The germline V gene encodes CDR1 SQVTM and CDR2 ANQGSEA. V lost 7 bases to trimming and J lost 4 bases, with 13 bases between them. The CDR3 nucleotides read TGCAGCGCCCTGGGAGCGAGCACTGAAGCTTTCTTT. Translation: CSALGASTEAFF.

The J gene is TRBJ1-2, the V gene TRBV7-2, with 8 bases matching TRBD1. The germline CDR1 and CDR2 sequences are SGHTA and FQGNSA. V dropped 5 bases and J dropped 8; count of bases not matched to a gene: 13. The CDR3 has 15 residues. The CDR3: CASSRRLDRGQGYTF. CDR3 nucleotides: TGTGCCAGCAGCCGCCGACTTGACAGGGGCCAGGGCTACACCTTC.

This clonotype has a count of ten or more. CDR3 protein: CASSYDYEQYF. The CDR3 DNA sequence: TGTGCCAGCAGTTACGATTACGAGCAGTACTTC. The rearrangement joins TRBV6-2 or TRBV6-3 to TRBJ2-7; D gene ambiguous. Germline-derived CDR1 and CDR2 are MNHEY and SVGEGT. The length of the CDR3 is 11 residues. V was clipped by 2 bases and J by 4 bases, with 3 bases between them.

The chain carries TRBV12-3 or TRBV12-4 and TRBJ2-5, with D perhaps TRBD2 (7 bases). The V end was cut by 4 bases, the J end by 5 bases, with 17 bases between. This CDR3 is 15 amino acids long. DNA for the CDR3: TGTGCCAGCAGTTGGAGGGAGGGGAGGGGGGAGACCCAGTACTTC. It yields the protein CASSWREGRGETQYF.

The genes are TRBV6-1 and TRBJ2-1, with 7 bases fitting TRBD2. CDR3 size: 15 residues. V lost 1 base to trimming and J lost 7 bases; unmatched junction nucleotides: 7. Germline V gives CDR1 MNHNS, CDR2 SASEGT. CDR3 sequence (DNA): TGTGCCAGCAGTGAAGTGGCGGGGGTGAGTAATGAGCAGTTCTTC. The encoded protein is CASSEVAGVSNEQFF.

The chain carries TRBV29-1 and TRBJ2-4; 10 bases are a match to TRBD1. The J call could be wrong; TRBJ2-7 is a better fit for the DNA end. Germline V CDR1 and CDR2: SQVTM, ANQGSEA. This CDR3 comprises 13 residues. This CDR3 reads CSVDWTGGDEQYF. Here the CDR3 DNA reads TGCAGCGTTGATTGGACAGGGGGGGACGAGCAGTACTTC.

This clonotype has more than one count but fewer than ten. V is TRBV7-9 and J is TRBJ2-1, with D tentatively TRBD2 (5 bases). Germline-derived CDR1 and CDR2 are SEHNR and FQNEAQ (reference sequence). CDR3 length: 14 amino acids. V was trimmed by 0 bases and J by 9 bases, leaving 12 bases between them. CDR3 sequence (DNA): TGTGCCAGCAGCTTAGCGTACGGGGTGGGTGAGCAGTTCTTC. Its translation is CASSLAYGVGEQFF.

A few counts support this clonotype. The chain links TRBV10-3 to TRBJ2-4; D not resolved. The CDR3 sequence is 15 residues long. The germline gives CDR1 ENHRY, CDR2 SYGVKD. Trimming cost V 3 bases and J 6 bases, with 15 bases left between them. The CDR3 DNA reads as TGTGCCATCAGTGAATCCTCGGGCTTGAGAAACATTCAGTACTTC. Its translation is CAISESSGLRNIQYF.

The chain joins TRBV6-5 to TRBJ2-1; maybe TRBD2 (6 bases). From germline, CDR1 is MNHEY and CDR2 SVGAGI. The germline V and J ends were trimmed by 6 bases and 6 bases, with 12 bases remaining between them. The CDR3 extends over 13 amino acids. CDR3 in amino acids: CASSLGLPNEQFF. In DNA form, the CDR3 reads TGTGCCAGCAGCCTCGGACTACCCAATGAGCAGTTCTTC.

This chain uses TRBV7-3 with TRBJ2-3, with 8 bases fitting TRBD2. The V and J ends lost 5 bases and 3 bases, in that order; junction bases with no gene match: 10. The CDR3 runs 16 residues. Germline V gene sequence: CDR1 SGHTA, CDR2 FQGTGA. Here the CDR3 DNA reads TGTGCCAGCAGCCCGGAGGGACTAGTGGGAACAGATACGCAGTATTTT. Protein sequence: CASSPEGLVGTDTQYF. The entire variable domain, with the rest obtained from reference TRBV7-3 and TRBJ2-3, is as follows: GAGVSQTPSNKVTEKGKYVELRCDPISGHTALYWYRQSLGQGPEFLIYFQGTGAADDSGLPNDRFFAVRPEGSVSTLKIQRTERGDSAVYLCASSPEGLVGTDTQYFGPGTRLTVL.

This clonotype was observed a handful of times. V gene TRBV3-1 combines with J gene TRBJ2-3; no reliable D call. CDR1 and CDR2 from the germline V gene are LGHDT and YNNKEL (reference sequence). There are 15 residues in the CDR3. Trimming removed 0 bases from V and 1 base from J, with 8 bases in between. This CDR3 reads CASSQDWGGTDTQYF. In nucleotides, the CDR3 is TGTGCCAGCAGCCAAGATTGGGGTGGCACAGATACGCAGTATTTT.

This clonotype was counted a few times. The chain's CDR3 is CASSPVGNQPQHF. The DNA of the CDR3 is TGTGCCAGCAGTCCAGTGGGGAATCAGCCCCAGCATTTT. The V call is TRBV27, the J call TRBJ1-5; D remains ambiguous. CDR3 length: 13 residues. Trimming removed 5 bases at V and 4 bases at J, with 9 bases between. Per germline, CDR1 MNHEY and CDR2 SMNVEV (reference sequence).

This chain connects TRBV29-1 to TRBJ1-2; D is uncertain. Per germline, CDR1 SQVTM and CDR2 ANQGSEA. The ends were cut back, 6 bases at V and 4 bases at J, with 15 bases in the middle. The CDR3 is 13 amino acids. Here the CDR3 DNA reads TGCAGCGTGCGGGTGGAGGGAGTCTATGGCTACACCTTC. This translates into CSVRVEGVYGYTF.

The chain combines TRBV6-6 with TRBJ2-3; no clear D gene. The CDR3 contains 12 residues. The V and J ends lost 6 bases and 6 bases respectively, with 10 bases between them. Germline CDR1 is MNHNY and CDR2 is SVGAGI (reference sequence). CDR3 sequence reads: CASSPPMDTQYF. CDR3 coding DNA: TGTGCCAGCAGCCCCCCTATGGATACGCAGTATTTT.

The chain's CDR3 is CAISESGTTSAEQYF. DNA for the CDR3: TGTGCCATCAGTGAGTCCGGGACGACCTCGGCCGAGCAGTACTTC. The chain joins TRBV10-3 to TRBJ2-4; D is tentatively TRBD1 or TRBD2 (5 bases each). The end of the DNA aligns better with TRBJ2-7, so the J call may be wrong. There are 15 residues in the CDR3. Germline V gene sequence: CDR1 ENHRY, CDR2 SYGVKD.

J is TRBJ2-6 and V is TRBV2; maybe TRBD1 (6 bases). Looked up from germline, CDR1 is SNHLY and CDR2 is FYNNEI. V was shortened by 6 bases and J by 15 bases, with 12 bases between the two germline ends. The CDR3 totals 11 residues. CDR3: CASRTGGNLTF. DNA of the CDR3: TGTGCCAGCAGGACAGGTGGGAACCTGACTTTC.